This TCR beta chain was retrieved from a study of T-cell memory formation after mild COVID-19. The CDR3 runs 12 residues. V dropped 5 bases and J dropped 4 bases, with 11 bases sitting between them. The germline V gene has CDR1 SQVTM and CDR2 ANQGSEA. Study-wide points: The main location of contracting CD4+ clones was CM and EM, and that of contracting CD8+ clones was EMRA. That cross-reactive memory joined was suggested by some responding clones appearing in pre-infection memory. Specificity for SARS-CoV-2 was not confirmed among the second-wave clones peaking on day 37.

In TCRdb, the 5' RACE reads were re-called with MiXCR into one record per CDR3 protein. The table records about 150,000 distinct CDR3 sequences, around 13% of them present only once. A note on this clonotype: Antigen unknown.

V usage is TRBV29-1 and J usage is TRBJ1-2; D might be TRBD1 (5 bases). The receptor's source is an adult woman who had mild COVID-19 (a few samples of this study predate the infection). Cell type and time point are not known. Input material: PBMCs or a T cell subset sorted from them (not recorded which). The CDR3 loop is CSVHSGGYGYTF. Written as DNA, the CDR3 is TGCAGCGTTCACAGCGGGGGCTATGGCTACACCTTC.